Each of the 17 T cell receptor beta chains below was sequenced from the same sample in a study of control samples from healthy donors and cancer patients. TCRdb's table, derived via immunoSEQ multiplex PCR, lists solely in-frame clones and lacks some. The repertoire has approximately 68,000 clones, 83% of them found once; the top ten carry 15% to 19%. The material sequenced was blood. The receptors were sampled from a man between 60 and 75 years old in good health.

V is TRBV27 and J is TRBJ1-6; D remains ambiguous. Trimming removed 2 bases at V and 6 bases at J, with 5 bases between. The CDR3 length is 13 residues. CDR1 is MNHEY and CDR2 is SMNVEV in the germline V gene (reference sequence). CDR3 in DNA: TGTGCCAGCAGTTTAGTCGGTAATTCACCCCTCCACTTT. This encodes CASSLVGNSPLHF.

The chain is built from TRBV7-2 and TRBJ2-7; a possible D gene is TRBD2 (6 bases). CDR3 length equals 15 residues. The germline V and J ends were trimmed by 8 bases and 0 bases, with 17 bases remaining between them. CDR1 and CDR2 (germline): SGHTA, FQGNSA. The CDR3, as DNA: TGTGCCAGCTCGCGTTCTAGCGTCGCCTCCTACGAGCAGTACTTC. The encoded protein is CASSRSSVASYEQYF.

The CDR3 nucleotides are TGCGCCAGCAGCCAAGAACTAGCAGACCGCAATGAGCAGTTCTTC. Translating it yields CASSQELADRNEQFF. The rearrangement uses TRBV4-1 and TRBJ2-1; the D gene is possibly TRBD2 (6 bases). CDR1 is MGHRA, CDR2 YSYEKL, per germline. Trimming took off 0 bases at V and 6 bases at J, with 12 bases between the two ends. This CDR3 has 15 amino acids.

V usage is TRBV10-3 and J usage is TRBJ2-1; TRBD1 matches at 10 bases. Germline CDR1 ENHRY, CDR2 SYGVKD. This CDR3 contains 13 residues. J was trimmed by 15 bases and V by 2 bases; bases with no gene match: 7. The CDR3 nucleotides are TGTGCCATCAGTGAGGGGGGACAGGGGAATCTGTTCTTC. It encodes CAISEGGQGNLFF.

The gene calls are TRBV5-5 and TRBJ2-1; the D is unclear. The V and J ends lost 1 base and 5 bases respectively, with 4 bases between them. The CDR3 is 12 amino acids. Germline lookup yields CDR1 SGHKS and CDR2 YYEKEE (reference sequence). The CDR3 protein is CASSLTDNEQFF. CDR3 bases: TGTGCCAGCAGCTTGACTGACAATGAGCAGTTCTTC.

The gene calls are TRBV7-9 and TRBJ2-2; TRBD2 agrees at 8 bases. CDR3 length equals 15 residues. The germline gives CDR1 SEHNR, CDR2 FQNEAQ (reference sequence). Trimming took 2 bases from V and 5 from J; bases not matched to a gene: 4. CDR3 sequence (DNA): TGTGCCAGCAGCTTAATGGGACTAGGTACCGGGGAGCTGTTTTTT. Protein sequence: CASSLMGLGTGELFF.

J is TRBJ2-4 and V is TRBV2; no clear D. Trimming removed 7 bases from V and 0 bases from J, with 13 bases in between. CDR3 length: 15 amino acids. Germline V CDR1 and CDR2: SNHLY, FYNNEI. The chain's CDR3 is CASKIVSLAKNIQYF. In nucleotides, the CDR3 is TGTGCCAGCAAAATTGTTAGTCTAGCCAAAAACATTCAGTACTTC.

The table lists this clone with a count of one. V usage is TRBV9 and J usage is TRBJ2-1; 9 nucleotides agree with TRBD2. Germline CDR1 SGDLS, CDR2 YYNGEE. This CDR3 has 16 residues. V lost 4 bases to trimming and J lost 0 bases; unmatched junction nucleotides: 5. The CDR3 region is CASSKNSGSSYNEQFF. The CDR3 DNA follows: TGTGCCAGCAGCAAAAATAGCGGGAGCTCCTACAATGAGCAGTTCTTC.

The V call is TRBV4-1, the J call TRBJ2-5; D gene unclear. Trimming pared 0 bases from V and 7 bases from J, leaving 6 bases between. Germline CDR1 is MGHRA and CDR2 is YSYEKL. The CDR3 covers 12 residues. This CDR3 reads CASSQDLGTQYF. CDR3 nucleotide sequence: TGCGCCAGCAGCCAAGATCTGGGGACCCAGTACTTC.

This chain connects TRBV6-6 to TRBJ2-5; a possible D gene is TRBD2 (7 bases). Germline CDR1 and CDR2: MNHNY and SVGAGI (reference sequence). The V gene lost 2 bases and the J gene lost 5 bases, with 18 bases spanning the gap. The CDR3 length is 16 residues. The CDR3 spells CASSYPVGGRTETQYF. The CDR3 DNA follows: TGTGCCAGCAGTTACCCGGTGGGGGGGCGGACGGAGACCCAGTACTTC.

The sample holds a few counts of this clone. The V gene is TRBV28, the J gene TRBJ1-4, with D possibly being TRBD1 (5 bases). From germline, CDR1 is MDHEN and CDR2 SYDVKM. The ends were cut back, 3 bases at V and 0 bases at J, with 8 bases in the middle. The CDR3 contains 15 residues. The CDR3 reads CASSFTGSTNEKLFF. The DNA of the CDR3 is TGTGCCAGCAGTTTCACAGGTTCAACTAATGAAAAACTGTTTTTT.

The chain carries TRBV5-5 and TRBJ2-2; D uncertain. The CDR3 is 12 amino acids. Germline V CDR1 and CDR2: SGHKS, YYEKEE (reference sequence). V was shortened by 3 bases and J by 7 bases, with 7 bases between the two germline ends. The CDR3 DNA follows: TGTGCCAGCAGCTCCAACTTCGGGGAGCTGTTTTTT. As protein: CASSSNFGELFF.

The rearrangement uses TRBV5-5 and TRBJ2-5, with D possibly being TRBD2 (5 bases). CDR3 length: 11 amino acids. Trimming left V 3 bases short and J 5 bases short, with 5 bases between. Germline CDR1 reads SGHKS; CDR2 reads YYEKEE (reference sequence). The DNA of the CDR3 is TGTGCCAGCAGCTGGAGGGAGACCCAGTACTTC. Translating gives CASSWRETQYF.

This clone was counted a single time. The germline gene is not matched at one end of the junction; a read error may be the cause. The gene calls are TRBV12-3 or TRBV12-4 and TRBJ1-2, with D perhaps matching TRBD1 (6 bases). The CDR3 loop spans 10 amino acids. CDR3 coding DNA: TGTGCCAGCAGATCCGGGACACCAAGATTT. Encoded protein: CASRSGTPRF.

In this sample, this clone turned up once. The chain is built from TRBV28 and TRBJ2-1, with D possibly matching TRBD1 (6 bases). Germline V gene sequence: CDR1 MDHEN, CDR2 SYDVKM. The CDR3 extends over 15 amino acids. V was cut by 6 bases and J by 3 bases, with 15 bases left in between. In DNA, the CDR3 is TGTGCCAGCAGACCCCGGGACAACCTCTACAATGAGCAGTTCTTC. This translates into CASRPRDNLYNEQFF.

DNA of the CDR3: TGTGCCACCAGCAATCAGCCCCAGCATTTT. This gives the protein CATSNQPQHF. The chain joins TRBV6-6 to TRBJ1-5; no definite D call. Germline CDR1 MNHNY, CDR2 SVGAGI (reference sequence). The CDR3 sequence is 10 residues long. V lost 10 bases and J 1 base, leaving 2 bases between the germline ends.

J is TRBJ1-2 and V is TRBV2; D is unclear. The CDR3 covers 13 residues. The V end was cut by 3 bases, the J end by 5 bases, with 10 bases between. Germline CDR1 SNHLY, CDR2 FYNNEI. CDR3 bases: TGTGCCAGCAGTGAGGCTCGGGCGTATGGCTACACCTTC. This translates into CASSEARAYGYTF. The whole variable domain, remainder taken from reference TRBV2 and TRBJ1-2, is EPEVTQTPSHQVTQMGQEVILRCVPISNHLYFYWYRQILGQKVEFLVSFYNNEISEKSEIFDDQFSVERPDGSNFTLKIRSTKLEDSAMYFCASSEARAYGYTFGSGTRLTVV.